This T cell receptor beta chain was sequenced for a study of shared clonotypes between healthy human individuals (TCRdb year 2020). Broadly, across the study: The cohort included three men and a couple of women between 18 and 49 years of age. Blood TCR repertoires of four to six healthy adults were deeply sequenced to estimate repertoire size and the extent of clonotype sharing between individuals. To increase sequencing depth and limit assay-specific biases, different laboratories used diverse techniques to prepare libraries and sequence TCR repertoires. Each donor's leukapheresis produced roughly between about 0.8 and 8.9 billion PBMCs. Results the study describes overall, beyond this receptor: Because the study included only a small number of donors, the genetic and exposure-history diversity represented was limited. Sampling was limited to blood, and TCR repertoires in tissue likely differ from TCR repertoires in blood. Pairwise subsampling indicated that sequencing depth was expected to affect the degree of clonotype sharing among donors.

Its CDR3 holds 16 amino acids, cysteine through phenylalanine. The read is trimmed to its CDR3 DNA, 48 bases read in frame from base 1. A distance of 16 bases separates the germline ends of V and J, which lose 5 bases and 0 bases respectively. As encoded in the germline V gene (reference sequence), CDR1 is SEHNR while CDR2 is FQNEAQ. Healthy HIV-negative adults with no recently reported acute infections or vaccinations were included as donors. Every donor was a Caucasian adult residing in Nashville, Tennessee, USA. For unsorted samples, tens of millions of PBMCs were counted, and genomic DNA was extracted using the QIAamp DNA Blood Mini kit. After blood collection by leukapheresis, PBMCs were isolated using Ficoll-Histopaque density gradient centrifugation and then cryopreserved in the vapor phase of liquid nitrogen. About this clone: Its antigen specificity is not known. The input lacks base qualities; no much larger clone sits a single base away.

Using the deep immunoSEQ assay, TCR CDR3 regions were amplified from genomic DNA by multiplex PCR. Extracted genomic DNA from each cell subset was distributed evenly across all wells of several immunoSEQ 96-well plates, and each plate was treated as a replicate. For unsorted PBMC, around 290 ng of genomic DNA, equivalent to approximately 30,000 T cell genomes, went into each replicate PCR. Genomic DNA from unsorted PBMC was sequenced over ten immunoSEQ deep assay plates. Purified libraries were measured with a Qubit 3.0 fluorometer, size-checked on a Bioanalyzer 2100, and measured again with the KAPA Library Quantification kit. A separate single-read 150-cycle Illumina NextSeq 550 flow cell was used to sequence each immunoSEQ 96-well plate. Per the authors' processing: The immunoSEQ output contained only junctional sequences without quality scores, so filtering could not match that applied to full-length reads. To assign V/J genes and CDR3, sequences were annotated against IMGT germline references using PyIR, a Python wrapper for IgBLAST v1.9. Reads were removed for weak V/J assignments (E-value above 1e-6), missing CDR3, stop codons, out-of-frame junctions, or ambiguous translated residues. V3J clonotypes were defined as sequences sharing the same inferred V gene, J gene, and CDR3 amino acid sequence. The percentage overlap between two repertoires was calculated by dividing the number of shared unique clonotypes by the size of the smaller repertoire. Richness of each repertoire was evaluated using RTK rarefaction, the Chao1 estimator, and Recon v2.1 estimates of unobserved clonotypes. TCRdb's version of the immuneACCESS table is confined to in-frame rearrangements and falls short of the full clone set. An unresolved V gene accounts for under half of the shortfall where checked; the remainder is of unknown origin. From that table come the V and J calls and clone size; the DNA was used to work out D and trimming. The sample table contains about 460,000 clones; only one count was recorded for about 74% of them. 12% of the sample goes to the ten largest clones.

The chain is encoded by TRBV7-9 joined to TRBJ1-1; TRBD1 is possibly the D segment (6 matching bases). Sequenced sample: PBMCs. The receptor was isolated from a woman aged 40 to 50 in good health. Some clones in this sample may be carry-over from other donors' samples. The CDR3: CASSPTRGALNTEAFF. The bases are TGTGCCAGCAGCCCCACACGGGGGGCTTTGAACACTGAAGCTTTCTTT.